Listed below are T cell receptor beta chains from one sample, sequenced in a study of cytomegalovirus exposure and HLA in healthy donors. The repertoire was sequenced with immunoSEQ multiplex PCR; TCRdb's copy has only in-frame clones and lacks some. The table lists approximately 100,000 clones, more than 60% of them singletons, with 15% to 20% in the top ten. The sample comprised PBMCs. The receptors were gathered from a man between 60 and 70 years old in good health and CMV-seropositive. Both conserved end residues are part of each CDR3. The D gene is left open where the match is weak. For some rows the clone size is stated as once, few or many, or as a class when expanded; others skip it.

>TRBV27|TRBJ2-7|-|-
TGTGCCAGCAGTTTTGGGACATTCTACGAGCAGTACTTC
CASSFGTFYEQYF
>TRBV5-4|TRBJ2-5|TRBD1|-
TGTGCCAGCACAGGAGGTCCCCAGGGGGTGGCCCAAGAGACCCAGTACTTC
CASTGGPQGVAQETQYF
>TRBV6-5|TRBJ2-1|-|-
TGTGCCAGCAGTTACTCGGGTCCGGGGACTTTGGATGAGCAGTTCTTC
CASSYSGPGTLDEQFF
>TRBV6-1|TRBJ2-3|-|-
TGTGCCTGCTCGGGGTACCCTAGCACAGATACGCAGTATTTT
CACSGYPSTDTQYF
>TRBV7-9|TRBJ2-3|TRBD1|-
TGTGCCAGCAGCTTAAGGGGGCTCTCAACAGATACGCAGTATTTT
CASSLRGLSTDTQYF
>TRBV7-9|TRBJ2-5|TRBD1|-
TGTGCCAGTTCTCTCGGACAGGGGTACCAAGAGACCCAGTACTTC
CASSLGQGYQETQYF
>TRBV7-2|TRBJ2-7|-|-
TGTGCCAGCACCCCGACAGTTAACGAGCAGTACTTC
CASTPTVNEQYF
>TRBV18|TRBJ2-7|-|-
TGTGCCAGCTCACCAGTAGTACTAGTTAGCAACGAGCAGTACTTC
CASSPVVLVSNEQYF
>TRBV27|TRBJ1-6|-|once
TGTGCCAGCACAGAAGATGCAAGCTCCTATAATTCACCCCTCCACTTT
CASTEDASSYNSPLHF
>TRBV10-3|TRBJ2-2|TRBD2|-
TGTGCCATCAGTGAGAGGGGAGGGGACGCCGGGGAGCTGTTTTTT
CAISERGGDAGELFF
>TRBV7-6|TRBJ2-5|-|-
TGTGCCAGCAGCTTAGATTTAGGGGTAGGGGAGACCCAGTACTTC
CASSLDLGVGETQYF
>TRBV18|TRBJ2-1|-|-
TGTGCCAGCTCTTCCTCTAGTAACTATGAGCAGTTCTTC
CASSSSSNYEQFF
>TRBV2|TRBJ2-6|-|-
TGTGCCAGCGGGGGGATCTCTGGGGCCAACGTCCTGACTTTC
CASGGISGANVLTF
>TRBV20-1|TRBJ2-7|TRBD2|-
TGCAGTGCTCGGACTAGCTACGAGCAGTACTTC
CSARTSYEQYF
>TRBV27|TRBJ1-5|TRBD1|-
TGTGCCAGCAGTTGGACAGGAAATCAGCCCCAGCATTTT
CASSWTGNQPQHF
>TRBV28|TRBJ1-1|-|-
TGTGCCAGCAGACAGGGTCTTGGTTTTAGCACTGAAGCTTTCTTT
CASRQGLGFSTEAFF
>TRBV19|TRBJ2-3|-|-
TGTGCCAGTATTGAAAGCCTTTGTCGGGAGCAGTATTTT
CASIESLCREQYF
>TRBV20-1|TRBJ1-1|-|-
TGCAGTGCTAGGTCTGGGGGGAATGCTTTCTTT
CSARSGGNAFF
>TRBV9|TRBJ1-4|TRBD1|-
TGTGCCAGCAGCCCGGCCTCCGCGACAGGGGAGAAAGAAAAACTGTTTTTT
CASSPASATGEKEKLFF
>TRBV7-2|TRBJ2-5|TRBD1|few
TGTGCCAGCAGCAGAAGGACAGGGGGGGACCAAGGGACCCAGTACTTC
CASSRRTGGDQGTQYF
>TRBV5-4|TRBJ2-6|-|-
TGTGCCAGCAGCTTGGCCGGCGGATTCTCTGGGGCCAACGTCCTGACTTTC
CASSLAGGFSGANVLTF
>TRBV29-1|TRBJ1-4|TRBD1|-
TGCAGCGTCTCGGACAGGGGAGGGGAAAAACTGTTTTTT
CSVSDRGGEKLFF
>TRBV5-1|TRBJ1-5|TRBD1|-
TGCGCCAGCAGCTTGACAGGGGGTTACAATCAGCCCCAGCATTTT
CASSLTGGYNQPQHF
>TRBV9|TRBJ2-5|TRBD2|-
TGTGCCAGCAGCGTAGGGGGACTAGCATCGGGGGAGACCCAGTACTTC
CASSVGGLASGETQYF
>TRBV4-1|TRBJ2-1|-|once
TGCGCCAGCAGCCAAGAGGGGGGTTTAGGCAATGAGCAGTTCTTC
CASSQEGGLGNEQFF
>TRBV4-2|TRBJ2-7|TRBD1|medium-sized
TGTGCCAGCAGCCAAGACCGGGACAGCTACTACGAGCAGTACTTC
CASSQDRDSYYEQYF
>TRBV7-8|TRBJ2-7|TRBD1|-
TGTGCCAGCAGCATCTGGACAGGGCACGAGCAGTACTTC
CASSIWTGHEQYF
>TRBV10-2|TRBJ1-6|-|once
TGCGCCAGCATACAGGGTAGGAATTCACCCCTCCACTTT
CASIQGRNSPLHF
>TRBV5-1|TRBJ2-7|-|-
TGCGCCAGCAGCTTAGCGGAGATGGTCTACGAGCAGTACTTC
CASSLAEMVYEQYF
>TRBV5-1|TRBJ2-5|-|once
TGCGCCAGCAGGTCGACAGGCCAAGAGACCCAGTACTTC
CASRSTGQETQYF
>TRBV6-1|TRBJ1-1|TRBD1|-
TGTGCCAGCAGTCCAATGGACAGGGATACTGAAGCTTTCTTT
CASSPMDRDTEAFF
>TRBV5-6|TRBJ2-7|TRBD1|-
TGTGCCAGCAGCTTGCGGGGACAGGGTTCTCCCAGCTCCTACGAGCAGTACTTC
CASSLRGQGSPSSYEQYF
>TRBV27|TRBJ2-1|TRBD2|-
TGTGCCAGCATTCATAGCGGGGGGACCTGGGATGAGCAGTTCTTC
CASIHSGGTWDEQFF
>TRBV7-8|TRBJ1-2|-|-
TGTGCCAGCAGCATTCGACGGGAGGCTGGCTACACCTTC
CASSIRREAGYTF
>TRBV29-1|TRBJ2-2|TRBD1|-
TGCAGCGCTGGGACAGGGGGTGGCACCGGGGAGCTGTTTTTT
CSAGTGGGTGELFF
>TRBV6-1|TRBJ2-1|TRBD2|once
TGTGCCAGCAGGTTAGCGGGGGACGCCTACAATGAGCAGTTCTTC
CASRLAGDAYNEQFF
>TRBV2|TRBJ2-4|TRBD1|-
TGTGCCAGCAGTGAAGCGCTTCGGGACAGGGGGAACATTCAGTACTTC
CASSEALRDRGNIQYF
>TRBV19|TRBJ1-1|-|-
TGTGCCAGTAGTCTCGCTATGAGCACTGAAGCTTTCTTT
CASSLAMSTEAFF
>TRBV2|TRBJ2-1|-|-
TGTGCCAGCCTTGAGGGAAGCAGGCCCAATGAGCAGTTCTTC
CASLEGSRPNEQFF
>TRBV4-2|TRBJ2-5|TRBD2|-
TGTGCCAGCAGCCAAGGCCCGACTAGCGGGGTCCTAGTGGTCCAAGAGACCCAGTACTTC
CASSQGPTSGVLVVQETQYF
>TRBV6-1|TRBJ2-3|-|-
TGTGCCAGCAGTTCACTCTTTTTTACGACAGATACGCAGTATTTT
CASSSLFFTTDTQYF
>TRBV2|TRBJ2-3|-|-
TGTGCCAGCAGTGGGGACATCTATGGCACAGATACGCAGTATTTT
CASSGDIYGTDTQYF
>TRBV2|TRBJ1-5|TRBD1|-
TGTGCCAGCAGGGGACAGGGTAGCAATCAGCCCCAGCATTTT
CASRGQGSNQPQHF
>TRBV6-5|TRBJ1-2|-|-
TGTGCCACTTTCAACTATGGCTACACCTTC
CATFNYGYTF
>TRBV19|TRBJ2-7|TRBD1|-
TGTGCCAGTAGGCCGGGACAGGGGGCTTACGAGCAGTACTTC
CASRPGQGAYEQYF
>TRBV5-1|TRBJ2-3|-|-
TGCGCCAGCAGCGGGGGGTCTAGCACAGATACGCAGTATTTT
CASSGGSSTDTQYF
>TRBV5-1|TRBJ2-7|-|-
TGCGCCAGCAGCTTGGCGGGTAGGGCGGGCTACGAGCAGTACTTC
CASSLAGRAGYEQYF
>TRBV9|TRBJ2-5|-|-
TGTGCCAGCAGCGTAGAAGGGTGGACTAAAGAGACCCAGTACTTC
CASSVEGWTKETQYF
>TRBV5-6|TRBJ2-6|TRBD1|-
TGTGCCAGCAGCCAGAGTTCCGGGACAGTCCGTACTGGGGCCAACGTCCTGACTTTC
CASSQSSGTVRTGANVLTF
>TRBV10-2|TRBJ2-5|-|-
TGCGCCAGCAACCCCGTTCGGGTTCGAGAGACCCAGTACTTC
CASNPVRVRETQYF